A single sample gave rise to the 16 T cell receptor beta chains below, sequenced in a study of cytomegalovirus exposure and HLA in healthy donors. PCR involved 60 Vbeta and 13 Jbeta primers. Profiling relied on immunoSEQ multiplex PCR, and the TCRdb table lists in-frame clones only, not all of them. The sample consists of over 85,000 clones, about 80% of them appearing once. Sequenced: PBMCs. These receptors came from a woman aged 55-69 years in good health and CMV-seropositive.

The rearrangement joins TRBV4-2 to TRBJ2-7, with TRBD2 matching 11 bases. The CDR3 sequence is 15 residues long. V dropped 3 bases and J dropped 0; count of bases not matched to a gene: 1. Germline V CDR1 and CDR2: LGHNA, YNFKEQ. The CDR3 region is CASSQGLADSYEQYF. CDR3 in DNA: TGTGCCAGCAGCCAGGGACTAGCGGACTCCTACGAGCAGTACTTC.

This chain uses TRBV5-1 with TRBJ1-4, with D perhaps TRBD1 (5 bases). Germline V CDR1 and CDR2: SGHRS, YFSETQ. The CDR3 covers 15 residues. V shed 0 bases and J shed 5 bases, with 11 bases lying between them. CDR3 residues: CASSLAAGMNEKLFF. As DNA, the CDR3 is TGCGCCAGCAGCTTGGCCGCAGGGATGAATGAAAAACTGTTTTTT. Full variable domain (outside the CDR3, taken from reference TRBV5-1 and TRBJ1-4): KAGVTQTPRYLIKTRGQQVTLSCSPISGHRSVSWYQQTPGQGLQFLFEYFSETQRNKGNFPGRFSGRQFSNSRSEMNVSTLELGDSALYLCASSLAAGMNEKLFFGSGTQLSVL.

With regard to this clone: A read error may produce the germline difference seen at one junction end. This sequence joins TRBV27 and TRBJ2-3; 9 positions agree with TRBD2. Germline CDR1 MNHEY, CDR2 SMNVEV (reference sequence). This CDR3 has 16 amino acids. CDR3 in amino acids: CASCLIAGVLTDTQYF. The CDR3 nucleotides are TGTGCCAGCTGTTTGATAGCGGGAGTGCTGACAGATACGCAGTATTTT.

The V gene is TRBV20-1, the J gene TRBJ2-5; a weak D match, TRBD2 (6 bases). CDR3 length: 11 residues. CDR1 is DFQATT, CDR2 SNEGSKA, per germline (reference sequence). The V end was cut by 3 bases, the J end by 11 bases, with 13 bases between. DNA of the CDR3: TGCAGTGCTAGGGGTTTCCGGGAGCAGTACTTC. It codes for CSARGFREQYF.

V is TRBV7-9 and J is TRBJ1-1; tentatively, D is TRBD1 (6 bases). Germline V gene data show CDR1 as SEHNR and CDR2 as FQNEAQ (reference sequence). The CDR3 extends over 14 amino acids. V lost 1 base, J lost 1 base, and 7 bases lay in between. The CDR3 region has the DNA TGTGCCAGCAGCTTAGAACAGGGGAACACTGAAGCTTTCTTT. Its translation is CASSLEQGNTEAFF.

This chain joins TRBV18 and TRBJ2-1; TRBD2 matches 12 bases. The ends lost 3 bases at V and 9 bases at J; junction bases unmatched: 9. CDR3 length equals 16 residues. Germline V gene lookup returns CDR1 KGHSH and CDR2 LQKENI. The CDR3 DNA is TGTGCCAGCTCACCTATGACTAGCGGGAGTCTTGGTGAGCAGTTCTTC. Its protein product is CASSPMTSGSLGEQFF.

The genes are TRBV2 and TRBJ2-1; D is possibly TRBD2 (6 bases). Germline-derived CDR1 and CDR2 are SNHLY and FYNNEI. CDR3 length equals 16 residues. The V gene lost 7 bases and the J gene lost 5 bases, with 21 bases spanning the gap. The CDR3 reads CASTGAAGRADNEQFF. As DNA, the CDR3 is TGTGCCAGCACGGGAGCGGCGGGGAGAGCCGACAATGAGCAGTTCTTC.

V gene TRBV7-2 combines with J gene TRBJ2-1, with 9 positions matching TRBD1. V lost 8 bases and J lost 3; bases outside the gene matches: 2. CDR1 SGHTA and CDR2 FQGNSA come from the germline V gene. The CDR3 sequence is 13 residues long. The CDR3 nucleotides read TGTGCCAGCGGGACAGGGTACTACAATGAGCAGTTCTTC. Translating gives CASGTGYYNEQFF.

The chain employs TRBV7-2 and TRBJ2-7, with a tentative D call TRBD1 (5 bases). The CDR3 runs to 16 residues. Trimming removed 1 base from V and 5 bases from J, with 18 bases in between. Germline values: CDR1 SGHTA, CDR2 FQGNSA. As DNA, the CDR3 is TGTGCCAGCAGCTTAGTAGGTGGCGCAGGGTTCCACGAGCAGTACTTC. Protein product: CASSLVGGAGFHEQYF.

The chain combines TRBV6-5 with TRBJ2-1; TRBD2 is a possible D gene (5 bases). The germline V and J ends were trimmed by 0 bases and 12 bases, with 12 bases remaining between them. This CDR3 has 13 amino acids. Per the germline V gene, CDR1 is MNHEY and CDR2 is SVGAGI. The CDR3 DNA reads TGTGCCAGCAGTTACTCGACTACCCGAAGGCAGTTCTTC. It translates to CASSYSTTRRQFF.

The chain couples TRBV10-2 to TRBJ2-7, with 11 bases matching TRBD1. Germline CDR1 is WSHSY and CDR2 is SAAADI. This CDR3 contains 15 residues. Trimming cost V 6 bases and J 2 bases; bases outside gene matches: 6. CDR3 sequence (DNA): TGCGCCAGCAGGGACCCGGGACAGGGGGCCTACGAGCAGTACTTC. Amino acid sequence: CASRDPGQGAYEQYF.

The chain links TRBV5-1 to TRBJ1-1; TRBD1 agrees at 11 bases. The CDR3 consists of 16 residues. J gave up 4 bases and V 2 bases, and 7 bases lay outside the gene matches. CDR1 is SGHRS, CDR2 YFSETQ, per germline. The CDR3: CASSFAGQGAGTEAFF. As DNA, the CDR3 is TGCGCCAGCAGCTTCGCCGGACAGGGGGCTGGCACTGAAGCTTTCTTT.

The J gene is TRBJ2-7, the V gene TRBV11-2; 8 nucleotides agree with TRBD2. With 1 base clipped from V and 4 bases from J, the junction kept 12 bases outside the gene matches. Germline CDR1 is SGHAT and CDR2 is FQNNGV. This CDR3 comprises 17 residues. The DNA for the CDR3 is TGTGCCAGCAGCTTAGTACTTAACCGGGGGGGAGGTTACGAGCAGTACTTC. This translates into CASSLVLNRGGGYEQYF.

The V and J genes are TRBV7-9 and TRBJ2-1; 9 bases match TRBD2. Germline trimming cut 2 bases from V and 9 bases from J; bases unmatched to any gene: 11. CDR1 and CDR2 (germline): SEHNR, FQNEAQ (reference sequence). The length of the CDR3 is 16 residues. CDR3 sequence reads: CASSLTGLAPAGEQFF. DNA for the CDR3: TGTGCCAGCAGCTTAACGGGACTAGCCCCCGCGGGTGAGCAGTTCTTC.

The CDR3 coding sequence is TGTGCCAGCAGTTTCTTGGGGGGATATGCGAACACCGGGGAGCTGTTTTTT. Amino acid sequence: CASSFLGGYANTGELFF. V usage is TRBV28 and J usage is TRBJ2-2; D is possibly TRBD2 (6 bases). Deletions cut 3 bases from V and 0 bases from J, with 14 bases between. CDR1 MDHEN and CDR2 SYDVKM come from the germline V gene. The CDR3 sequence is 17 residues long.

The rearrangement uses TRBV5-5 and TRBJ2-7, with 7 nucleotides matching TRBD2. This CDR3 comprises 15 residues. Per the germline V gene, CDR1 is SGHKS and CDR2 is YYEKEE (reference sequence). J lost 2 bases, V lost 3 bases, and 8 bases had no gene match. DNA of the CDR3: TGTGCCAGCAGCTCATACGGGCTAGCGGCCTACGAGCAGTACTTC. Translation: CASSSYGLAAYEQYF.